The entry below gives a single T cell receptor beta chain sequence along with its context. The target antigen is unknown. The CDR3 length is 14 residues. Per germline, CDR1 SGHTS and CDR2 YDEGEE. These data belong to a study of T cell responses to AZD1222 COVID-19 vaccine. Study findings and constraints: Sampling captured repertoires only after the peak T cell response. The sample set comprised mostly white British donors with more females, and clonal diversity was possibly underestimated. Reports say nearly half of spike-specific TCRs go after unmutated variant regions.

Profiled with immunoSEQ multiplex PCR; TCRdb holds only in-frame clones, not every one. The sample shows approximately 150,000 clones, more than 90% of them seen only once. The source is an adult who received the AZD1222 COVID-19 vaccine. The sample in question was peripheral blood, obtained 28 days after the second AZD1222 dose. The rearrangement links TRBV5-8 to TRBJ2-7; 15 bases match TRBD2. The CDR3 region is CASRASGLAGGPNV. The CDR3 DNA follows: TGTGCCAGCAGGGCCTCTGGACTAGCGGGAGGGCCAAACGTC.